Following are 17 T cell receptor beta chains from one sample sequenced in a study of cytomegalovirus exposure and HLA in healthy donors. PCR was performed using 60 Vbeta and 13 Jbeta primers. Repertoires were generated with immunoSEQ multiplex PCR, while TCRdb's copy carries only in-frame clones and drops some. The data hold fewer than 250,000 clones, with roughly 80% observed a single time. Sequencing was done on a sample of PBMCs. The receptors were sampled from a woman between 50 and 59 years old in good health and CMV-seronegative.

The V call is TRBV27, the J call TRBJ2-2, with 8 positions matching TRBD1. Germline CDR1 and CDR2: MNHEY and SMNVEV (reference sequence). V was clipped by 2 bases and J by 7 bases; unmatched bases: 6. CDR3 length: 15 residues. The CDR3 reads CASSLRQGANGELFF. The CDR3 nucleotides read TGTGCCAGCAGTTTACGGCAGGGGGCTAACGGGGAGCTGTTTTTT.

The chain carries TRBV15 and TRBJ1-2; D perhaps matches TRBD1 (5 bases). This CDR3 region has 13 residues. Per the germline V gene, CDR1 is LNHNV and CDR2 is YYDKDF (reference sequence). Trimming took off 5 bases at V and 6 bases at J, with 13 bases between the two ends. Written as DNA, the CDR3 is TGTGCCACCAGCGCCGACAGCAAACATGGCTACACCTTC. This gives the protein CATSADSKHGYTF.

The genes are TRBV6-6 and TRBJ2-1; maybe TRBD2 (6 bases). V lost 8 bases and J 0 bases, leaving 11 bases between the germline ends. CDR3 length equals 14 residues. Germline-derived CDR1 and CDR2 are MNHNY and SVGAGI (reference sequence). This CDR3 is CASRDGSSYNEQFF. For the CDR3, the DNA is TGTGCCAGCCGGGACGGGAGCTCCTACAATGAGCAGTTCTTC.

The rearrangement joins TRBV5-1 to TRBJ1-2; TRBD1 matches 7 bases. V trimming: 4 bases; J trimming: 4 bases; junction bases outside the gene matches: 10. This CDR3 contains 15 residues. From germline, CDR1 is SGHRS and CDR2 YFSETQ. The CDR3 reads CASSTGTAVGYGYTF. The CDR3 coding sequence is TGCGCCAGCAGCACCGGGACAGCTGTTGGCTATGGCTACACCTTC.

The chain employs TRBV29-1 and TRBJ2-3; D possibly corresponds to TRBD2 (6 bases). The CDR3 sequence is 14 residues long. V gave up 4 bases and J gave up 3 bases, with 14 bases separating them. Germline loops: CDR1 SQVTM, CDR2 ANQGSEA. CDR3: CSVAAGLKTDTQYF. DNA for the CDR3: TGCAGCGTTGCTGCGGGGTTGAAGACAGATACGCAGTATTTT.

The chain couples TRBV6-1 to TRBJ1-3; no clear D. CDR1 and CDR2 from the germline V gene are MNHNS and SASEGT. CDR3 length equals 15 residues. The V gene lost 6 bases and the J gene lost 0 bases, with 12 bases spanning the gap. The CDR3 loop is CASSQPGSSGNTIYF. CDR3 sequence (DNA): TGTGCCAGCAGCCAACCGGGGAGCTCTGGAAACACCATATATTTT.

The rearrangement links TRBV25-1 to TRBJ2-5; no firm D call. V lost 2 bases to trimming and J lost 5 bases, with 6 bases between them. CDR1 is MGHDK and CDR2 is SYGVNS in the germline V gene. CDR3 size: 12 residues. The CDR3 DNA follows: TGTGCCAGCAGTGAAGTCTCCGAGACCCAGTACTTC. Amino acid sequence: CASSEVSETQYF.

The chain carries TRBV29-1 and TRBJ2-5, with TRBD2 matching over 10 bases. The DNA end lines up better with TRBJ2-7; the J call may be wrong. CDR1 is SQVTM and CDR2 is ANQGSEA in the germline V gene. The CDR3 consists of 13 residues. This CDR3 reads CSVSPSGSAEQYF. In nucleotides, the CDR3 is TGCAGCGTTAGCCCTAGCGGGAGCGCCGAGCAGTACTTC.

This chain connects TRBV6-1 to TRBJ2-5; 7 bases are a match to TRBD2. The DNA end is more similar to TRBJ2-7, so the J call may be wrong. The germline V gene encodes CDR1 MNHNS and CDR2 SASEGT. The CDR3 spans 15 residues. The CDR3 spells CASSDLHGGTYEQYF. The CDR3 coding sequence is TGTGCCAGCAGTGATTTGCACGGGGGGACCTACGAGCAGTACTTC.

This clone was picked up one time. The chain combines TRBV6-5 with TRBJ2-1, with TRBD1 as a possible D gene (6 bases). Per germline, CDR1 MNHEY and CDR2 SVGAGI. The CDR3 runs to 14 residues. V gave up 2 bases and J gave up 6 bases, with 11 bases separating them. Written as DNA, the CDR3 is TGTGCCAGCAGTTACCTGACAGGCCGCAATGAGCAGTTCTTC. This translates into CASSYLTGRNEQFF.

The rearrangement joins TRBV6-1 to TRBJ2-2, with 7 bases matching TRBD1. Germline CDR1 reads MNHNS; CDR2 reads SASEGT. After removal of 5 bases from V and 3 bases from J, the junction contained 6 bases not matched to a gene. This CDR3 has 15 residues. For the CDR3, the DNA is TGTGCCAGCAGTCCCCGGGACAGATACACCGGGGAGCTGTTTTTT. It is translated as CASSPRDRYTGELFF.

V gene TRBV28 combines with J gene TRBJ1-4, with D hard to call. The CDR3 is made up of 12 amino acids. Germline CDR1 is MDHEN and CDR2 is SYDVKM. V was trimmed by 6 bases and J by 8 bases, leaving 10 bases between them. The CDR3 DNA is TGTGCCAGCAGGCCGGCCAGGGAAAAACTGTTTTTT. This sequence encodes CASRPAREKLFF.

This sequence joins TRBV6-1 and TRBJ1-5, with D possibly TRBD1 on 6 matching bases. CDR1 MNHNS and CDR2 SASEGT come from the germline V gene. Trimming took 3 bases from V and 6 from J, leaving 15 bases between them. This CDR3 has 15 amino acids. The chain's CDR3 is CASSDGQGRTQPQHF. Written as DNA, the CDR3 is TGTGCCAGCAGTGATGGGCAGGGGAGAACTCAGCCCCAGCATTTT.

The rearrangement links TRBV5-8 to TRBJ2-2; TRBD1 aligns across 9 bases. The CDR3 has 15 residues. With V trimmed by 5 bases and J by 2 bases, 4 bases remained unmatched. Germline CDR1 is SGHTS and CDR2 is YDEGEE. CDR3 loop: CASRTGQGNTGELFF. The DNA for the CDR3 is TGTGCCAGCAGGACGGGACAGGGAAACACCGGGGAGCTGTTTTTT.

The chain joins TRBV2 to TRBJ2-1; a possible D gene is TRBD1 (6 bases). This CDR3 region has 16 residues. Germline V gives CDR1 SNHLY, CDR2 FYNNEI. V lost 0 bases and J lost 5, with 14 bases in between. This CDR3 reads CASSEANRVPDNEQFF. DNA of the CDR3: TGTGCCAGCAGTGAAGCTAACAGGGTGCCGGACAATGAGCAGTTCTTC.

The V and J genes are TRBV19 and TRBJ2-7; D gene unclear. Germline V CDR1 and CDR2: LNHDA, SQIVND (reference sequence). V was trimmed by 3 bases and J by 6 bases, leaving 9 bases between them. The CDR3 has 12 amino acids. CDR3 amino acids: CASSIISGEQYF. Here the CDR3 DNA reads TGTGCCAGTAGTATTATCTCCGGCGAGCAGTACTTC.

The table lists this clone with a few counts. The chain uses TRBV6-1 and TRBJ2-3; the match to TRBD2 covers 10 bases. Germline V gene data show CDR1 as MNHNS and CDR2 as SASEGT. The CDR3 extends over 15 amino acids. The V gene end was trimmed by 6 bases and the J gene end by 4 bases; junction bases not matched to a gene: 7. This CDR3 reads CASREGLAIPDTQYF. The DNA for the CDR3 is TGTGCCAGCAGGGAGGGACTAGCGATCCCAGATACGCAGTATTTT.